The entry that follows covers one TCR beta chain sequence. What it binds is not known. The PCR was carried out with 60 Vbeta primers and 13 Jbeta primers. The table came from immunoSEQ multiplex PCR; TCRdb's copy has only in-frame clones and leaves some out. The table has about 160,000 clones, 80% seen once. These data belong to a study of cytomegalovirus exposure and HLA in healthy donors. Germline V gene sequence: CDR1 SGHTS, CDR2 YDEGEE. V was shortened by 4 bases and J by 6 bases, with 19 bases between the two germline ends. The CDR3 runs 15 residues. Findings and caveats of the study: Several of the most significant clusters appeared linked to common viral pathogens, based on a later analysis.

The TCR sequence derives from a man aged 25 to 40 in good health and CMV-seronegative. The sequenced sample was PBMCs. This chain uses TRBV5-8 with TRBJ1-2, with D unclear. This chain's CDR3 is CASSLSLVHQNGYTF. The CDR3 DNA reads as TGTGCCAGCAGCCTCTCACTGGTTCACCAAAATGGCTACACCTTC.